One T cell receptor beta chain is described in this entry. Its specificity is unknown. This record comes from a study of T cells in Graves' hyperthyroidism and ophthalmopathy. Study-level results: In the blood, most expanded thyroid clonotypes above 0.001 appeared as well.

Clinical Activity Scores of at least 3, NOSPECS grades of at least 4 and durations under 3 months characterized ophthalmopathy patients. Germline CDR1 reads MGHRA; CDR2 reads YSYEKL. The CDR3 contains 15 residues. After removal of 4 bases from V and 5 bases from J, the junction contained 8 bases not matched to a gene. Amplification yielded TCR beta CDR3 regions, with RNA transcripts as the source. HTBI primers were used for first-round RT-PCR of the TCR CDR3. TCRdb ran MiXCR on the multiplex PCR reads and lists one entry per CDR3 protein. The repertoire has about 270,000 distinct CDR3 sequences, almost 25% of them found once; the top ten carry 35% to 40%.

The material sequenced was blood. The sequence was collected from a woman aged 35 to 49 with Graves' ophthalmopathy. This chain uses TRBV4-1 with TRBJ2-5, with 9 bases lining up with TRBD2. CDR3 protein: CASSPTSGAGETQYF. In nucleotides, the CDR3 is TGCGCCAGCAGCCCGACTAGCGGAGCGGGGGAGACCCAGTACTTC.